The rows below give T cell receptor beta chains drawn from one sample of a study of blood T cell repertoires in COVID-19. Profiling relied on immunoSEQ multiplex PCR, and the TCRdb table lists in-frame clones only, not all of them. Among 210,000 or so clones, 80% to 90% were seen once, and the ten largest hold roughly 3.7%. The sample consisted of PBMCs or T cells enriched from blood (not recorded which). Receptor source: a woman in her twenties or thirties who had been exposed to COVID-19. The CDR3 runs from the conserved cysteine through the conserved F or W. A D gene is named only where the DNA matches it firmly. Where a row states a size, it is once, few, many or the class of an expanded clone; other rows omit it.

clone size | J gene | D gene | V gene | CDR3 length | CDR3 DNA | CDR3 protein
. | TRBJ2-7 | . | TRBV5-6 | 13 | TGTGCCAGCAGCTTGAGCCATCGGGACGAGCAGTACTTC | CASSLSHRDEQYF
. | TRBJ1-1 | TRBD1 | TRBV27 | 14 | TGTGCCAGCAGAACAGGGGACGTAGACACTGAAGCTTTCTTT | CASRTGDVDTEAFF
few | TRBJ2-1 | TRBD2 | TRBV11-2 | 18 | TGTGCCAGCATTCGGGATAGCGGGAGGAGAATAAGGTACAATGAGCAGTTCTTC | CASIRDSGRRIRYNEQFF
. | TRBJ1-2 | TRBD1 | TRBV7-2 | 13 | TGTGCCAGCAGCTCCCGGACAGGGAACGGCTACACCTTC | CASSSRTGNGYTF
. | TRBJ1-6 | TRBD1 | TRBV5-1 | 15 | TGCGCCAGCAGCTTGGCGGACAGGGCCAATTCACCCCTCCACTTT | CASSLADRANSPLHF
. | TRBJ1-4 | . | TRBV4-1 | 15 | TGCGCCAGCAGCCAAATACAGGGAACGGATGAAAAACTGTTTTTT | CASSQIQGTDEKLFF
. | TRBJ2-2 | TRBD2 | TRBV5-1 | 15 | TGCGCCAGCAGCTTCGTAGCGGGAGCCACCGGGGAGCTGTTTTTT | CASSFVAGATGELFF
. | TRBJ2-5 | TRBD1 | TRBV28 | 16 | TGTGCCAGCAGGCGTCGACAGGGTCCCCTCCAAGAGACCCAGTACTTC | CASRRRQGPLQETQYF
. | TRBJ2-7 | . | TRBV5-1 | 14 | TGCGCCAGCAGCTTCTTCTACGGGAGCTACGAGCAGTACTTC | CASSFFYGSYEQYF
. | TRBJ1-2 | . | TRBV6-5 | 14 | TGTGCCAGCAGTTTTTCTAGGGGTGGCTCTGGCTACACCTTC | CASSFSRGGSGYTF
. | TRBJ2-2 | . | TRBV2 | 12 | TGTGCCAGCAGTATAGTAACCGGGGAGCTGTTTTTT | CASSIVTGELFF
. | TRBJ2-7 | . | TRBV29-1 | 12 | TGCAGCGTGTCGACCAGCGGGTGGGAGCAGTACTTC | CSVSTSGWEQYF
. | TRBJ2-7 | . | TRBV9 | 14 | TGTGCCAGCAGCCCCGGGGGAGGGGGGTACGAGCAGTACTTC | CASSPGGGGYEQYF
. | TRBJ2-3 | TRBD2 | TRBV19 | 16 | TGTGCCAGTAGTATCGGGACTAGCGGGAGGCGAGTTACGCAGTATTTT | CASSIGTSGRRVTQYF
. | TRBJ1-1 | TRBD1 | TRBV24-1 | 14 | TGTGCCACCAGTGACCGTACAGGGGGCACTGAAGCTTTCTTT | CATSDRTGGTEAFF
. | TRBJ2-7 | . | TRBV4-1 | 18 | TGCGCCAGCAGCCTAAAAGGGCCTCGGGCAGGACAAACCTACGAGCAGTACTTC | CASSLKGPRAGQTYEQYF
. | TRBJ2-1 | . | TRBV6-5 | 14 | TGTGCCAGCAGTCCGGCGGGGTCCTACAATGAGCAGTTCTTC | CASSPAGSYNEQFF
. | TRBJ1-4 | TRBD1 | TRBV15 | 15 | TGTGCCTCGGGGGGACAGGGGGCGAGAAATGAAAAACTGTTTTTT | CASGGQGARNEKLFF
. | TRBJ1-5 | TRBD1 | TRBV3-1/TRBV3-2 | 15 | TGTGCCAGCAGCCAATATCCAGGGGGCAGTCAGCCCCAGCATTTT | CASSQYPGGSQPQHF
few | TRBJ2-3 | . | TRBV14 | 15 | TGTGCCAGCAGCCCTGGACACCTTAGCACAGATACGCAGTATTTT | CASSPGHLSTDTQYF
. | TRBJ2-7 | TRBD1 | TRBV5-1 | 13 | TGCGCCAGCAGGACGACAGGGTCCTACGAGCAGTACTTC | CASRTTGSYEQYF
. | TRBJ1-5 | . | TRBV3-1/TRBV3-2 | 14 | TGTGCCAGCAGTCGGACATATGTTCAGCAGCCCCAGCATTTT | CASSRTYVQQPQHF
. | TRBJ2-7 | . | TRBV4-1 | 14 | TGCGCCAGCAGCCAAGATGAGGGGAGGTACGAGCAGTACTTC | CASSQDEGRYEQYF
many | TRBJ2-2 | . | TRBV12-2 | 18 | TGTGCAAGTCGCTTCGCCCTTCCGGGACAGGAAAACACCGGGGAGCTGTTTTTT | CASRFALPGQENTGELFF
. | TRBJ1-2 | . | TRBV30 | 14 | TGTGCCTGGAGTTCCTACGATTTTAACTATGGCTACACCTTC | CAWSSYDFNYGYTF
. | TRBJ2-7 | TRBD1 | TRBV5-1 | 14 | TGCGCCAGCAGCGCGACAGGGGGATCCCACGAGCAGTACTTC | CASSATGGSHEQYF
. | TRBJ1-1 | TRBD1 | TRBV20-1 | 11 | TGCAGTGCTAGCATAGGGGGCGAAGCTTTCTTT | CSASIGGEAFF
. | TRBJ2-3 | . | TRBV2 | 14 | TGTGCCAGCATTGGTTTTCGGAGGGGAGATACGCAGTATTTT | CASIGFRRGDTQYF
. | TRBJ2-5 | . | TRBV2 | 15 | TGTGCCAGCAGAGAAACACAGGGGAGGAAGGAGACCCAGTACTTC | CASRETQGRKETQYF
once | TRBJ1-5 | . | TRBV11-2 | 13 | TGTGCCAGCAGCTCCTATACGGGTCAGCCCCAGCATTTT | CASSSYTGQPQHF
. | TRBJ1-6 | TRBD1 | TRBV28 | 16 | TGTGCCAGCAGTAGGGACAGGGGGCTCAATAATTCACCCCTCCACTTT | CASSRDRGLNNSPLHF
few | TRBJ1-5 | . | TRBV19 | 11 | TGTGCCGGCGACGAGGTCCAGCCCCAGCATTTT | CAGDEVQPQHF
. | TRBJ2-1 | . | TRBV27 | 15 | TGTGCCAGCTCCCTCCGGGCCTTTAACGGGGATGAGCAGTTCTTC | CASSLRAFNGDEQFF
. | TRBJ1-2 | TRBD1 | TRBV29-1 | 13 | TGCAGCGGCCGGGACAGGGCGGACTATGGCTACACCTTC | CSGRDRADYGYTF
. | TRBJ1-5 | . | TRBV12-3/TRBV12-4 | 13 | TGTGCCAGCAGTGGGCGGGCCCGCCAGCCCCAGCATTTT | CASSGRARQPQHF
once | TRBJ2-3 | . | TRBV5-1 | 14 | TGCGCCAGCAGCTCTGGACAGAACACAGATACGCAGTATTTT | CASSSGQNTDTQYF
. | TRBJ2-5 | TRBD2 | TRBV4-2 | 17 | TGTGCCAGCAGCCAAGCCGGTACTAGCGGGAGTCGGGAGACCCAGTACTTC | CASSQAGTSGSRETQYF
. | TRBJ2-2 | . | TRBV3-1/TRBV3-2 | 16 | TGTGCCAGCAGCCCCGATGCGGACTCCCCCTCCGGGGAGCTGTTTTTT | CASSPDADSPSGELFF
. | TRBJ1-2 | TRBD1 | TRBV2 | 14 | TGTGCCAGCAGTGGGGACAGGGAGAGCTATGGCTACACCTTC | CASSGDRESYGYTF
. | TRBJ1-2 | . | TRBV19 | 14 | TGTGCCAGTAGTATGACGACAGACTCCTATGGCTACACCTTC | CASSMTTDSYGYTF
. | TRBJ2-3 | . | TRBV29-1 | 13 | TGCAGCGTTCACAGGGGAGGCGCAGATACGCAGTATTTT | CSVHRGGADTQYF
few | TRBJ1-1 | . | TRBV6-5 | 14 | TGTGCCAGCAGTTACACTGCGGTGAACACTGAAGCTTTCTTT | CASSYTAVNTEAFF
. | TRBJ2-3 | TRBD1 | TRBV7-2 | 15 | TGTGCCAGCAGCTTAGCAAGGGGGCTTGTAGATACGCAGTATTTT | CASSLARGLVDTQYF
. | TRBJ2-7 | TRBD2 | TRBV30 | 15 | TGTGCCTGGAGTTTAGGCGGGAGAGATACCTACGAGCAGTACTTC | CAWSLGGRDTYEQYF
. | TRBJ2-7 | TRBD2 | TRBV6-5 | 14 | TGTGCCAGCAGTATCGGACTAGGGCGGTCCGAGCAGTACTTC | CASSIGLGRSEQYF
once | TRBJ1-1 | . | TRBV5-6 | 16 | TGTGCCAGCAGCTTCCAGGGGCCCGGGTATGGCACTGAAGCTTTCTTT | CASSFQGPGYGTEAFF
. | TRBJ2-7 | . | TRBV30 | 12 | TGTGCCTGGAACCACAGACGACGCGAGCAGTACTTC | CAWNHRRREQYF